One and the same sample provided the 3 T cell receptor beta chains below, sequenced in a study of blood T cell repertoires in COVID-19. Sequencing used immunoSEQ multiplex PCR; TCRdb keeps in-frame clones, though not all of them. The sample contains about 330,000 clones, approximately 86% of which appear only once. The specimen was peripheral blood. The receptors stem from a man between 25 and 39 years old with COVID-19, enrolled during active disease.

This sequence joins TRBV10-3 and TRBJ1-5, with 11 bases aligning to TRBD1. The CDR3 covers 15 residues. CDR1 and CDR2 (germline): ENHRY, SYGVKD. With V trimmed by 6 bases and J by 4 bases, 5 bases remained unmatched. The CDR3 is CAISWGQGGNQPQHF. In DNA form, the CDR3 reads TGTGCCATCAGCTGGGGACAGGGGGGAAATCAGCCCCAGCATTTT.

This clone has just a few counts. The V and J genes are TRBV19 and TRBJ1-2; D perhaps matches TRBD1 (5 bases). Trimming left V 4 bases short and J 5 bases short, with 20 bases between. The germline gives CDR1 LNHDA, CDR2 SQIVND (reference sequence). The CDR3 has 16 residues. The CDR3 sequence: CASSRDRQSTLYGYTF. CDR3 in DNA: TGTGCCAGTAGTAGGGATCGACAGTCCACCCTATATGGCTACACCTTC.

The chain uses TRBV4-3 and TRBJ1-1, with unresolved D. Germline V gene lookup returns CDR1 LGHNA and CDR2 YSLEER. V was trimmed by 1 base and J by 6 bases, leaving 12 bases between them. The length of the CDR3 is 14 residues. CDR3 DNA: TGCGCCAGCAGCCAAGTCGGTGGGAGTCCTGAAGCTTTCTTT. It yields the protein CASSQVGGSPEAFF.